This entry lists 2 T cell receptor beta chains sequenced from one sample in a study of blood T cell repertoires in COVID-19. Sequencing was performed with immunoSEQ multiplex PCR; in TCRdb, only in-frame clones are kept and a portion is missing. The sample lists over 200,000 clones, roughly nine tenths seen once, with 0.75% to 1% in the top ten. The specimen was peripheral blood. The receptor set was obtained from a man aged 55 to 70 with COVID-19, enrolled during active disease.

V and J are TRBV5-1 and TRBJ2-7; 7 bases agree with TRBD1. Germline loops: CDR1 SGHRS, CDR2 YFSETQ. V lost 5 bases and J lost 4; bases outside the gene matches: 6. The CDR3 length is 13 residues. CDR3 amino acids: CASSQQGYYEQYF. The CDR3 DNA is TGCGCCAGCAGTCAACAGGGGTATTACGAGCAGTACTTC.

This clone was seen more than once but under ten times. The genes are TRBV30 and TRBJ2-7; 13 bases are shared with TRBD2. J lost 5 bases, V lost 4 bases, and 17 bases had no gene match. There are 18 residues in the CDR3. Germline loops: CDR1 GTSNPN, CDR2 SVGIG (reference sequence). In nucleotides, the CDR3 is TGTGCCTGGACCGTCTTCCTTACTAGCGGGGGGGCCGCTCACGAGCAGTACTTC. It encodes CAWTVFLTSGGAAHEQYF.